The rows below give T cell receptor beta chains drawn from one sample of a study of radiotherapy plus CTLA-4 blockade in lung cancer. Data came from immunoSEQ multiplex PCR; TCRdb stores just in-frame clones and leaves some out. The sample consists of 65,000 to 70,000 clones, around 79% of them appearing once. The sample in question was peripheral blood, obtained from a patient treated with radiotherapy plus ipilimumab. These receptors were collected from a human donor with non-small cell lung cancer who had a complete response to radiotherapy plus ipilimumab. Both conserved end residues are part of each CDR3. Fields, in order: V gene, D gene, clone size, J gene, CDR3 protein, CDR3 DNA. D genes are given only for firm matches. Size is stated for part of the rows, as once, few or many counts, or as a class when the clone is expanded.

V: TRBV7-8
D: -
size: -
J: TRBJ1-5
CDR3: CASSPSTGGAGSNQPQHF
DNA: TGTGCCAGCAGCCCGTCCACCGGGGGCGCGGGAAGCAATCAGCCCCAGCATTTT

V: TRBV27
D: -
size: once
J: TRBJ1-1
CDR3: CASSLSTGTFLTEAFF
DNA: TGTGCCAGCAGTTTATCCACCGGGACCTTCCTCACTGAAGCTTTCTTT

V: TRBV19
D: TRBD1
size: few
J: TRBJ2-3
CDR3: CASSPRDREILGRVTDTQYF
DNA: TGTGCCAGTAGTCCTCGGGACAGGGAAATCCTAGGGAGGGTTACAGATACGCAGTATTTT

V: TRBV25-1
D: -
size: -
J: TRBJ2-3
CDR3: CASSVKGTDTQYF
DNA: TGTGCCAGCAGTGTGAAGGGCACAGATACGCAGTATTTT

V: TRBV9
D: TRBD1
size: -
J: TRBJ1-1
CDR3: CASSGPQGVNTEAFF
DNA: TGTGCCAGCAGCGGTCCACAGGGGGTGAACACTGAAGCTTTCTTT

V: TRBV18
D: -
size: few
J: TRBJ2-5
CDR3: CASSPPESGTQYF
DNA: TGTGCCAGCTCACCTCCAGAGTCGGGGACCCAGTACTTC

V: TRBV28
D: -
size: few
J: TRBJ1-1
CDR3: CASSPPSVGNTEAFF
DNA: TGTGCCAGCAGTCCGCCTTCTGTGGGGAACACTGAAGCTTTCTTT

V: TRBV7-9
D: -
size: -
J: TRBJ1-2
CDR3: CASSLGSFYGYTF
DNA: TGTGCCAGCAGCTTAGGTTCGTTCTATGGCTACACCTTC

V: TRBV29-1
D: -
size: -
J: TRBJ1-1
CDR3: CSVGAPQGSGTEAFF
DNA: TGCAGCGTTGGGGCTCCTCAGGGGAGTGGAACTGAAGCTTTCTTT

V: TRBV6-6
D: -
size: -
J: TRBJ2-7
CDR3: CASSYPGSSYEQYF
DNA: TGTGCCAGCAGTTACCCTGGAAGCTCCTACGAGCAGTACTTC

V: TRBV5-6
D: -
size: -
J: TRBJ1-2
CDR3: CASSFPGTRGYGYTF
DNA: TGTGCCAGCAGCTTCCCTGGGACCCGGGGCTATGGCTACACCTTC

V: TRBV7-6
D: -
size: few
J: TRBJ2-3
CDR3: CASSPMSTDTQYF
DNA: TGTGCCAGCAGCCCTATGTCGACAGATACGCAGTATTTT

V: TRBV9
D: -
size: -
J: TRBJ2-1
CDR3: CASSARDTSRDEQFF
DNA: TGTGCCAGCAGCGCCCGGGACACCTCAAGGGATGAGCAGTTCTTC

V: TRBV27
D: -
size: -
J: TRBJ2-1
CDR3: CASSNIMGPINEQFF
DNA: TGTGCCAGCAGTAACATCATGGGACCGATCAATGAGCAGTTCTTC

V: TRBV10-1
D: TRBD1
size: -
J: TRBJ1-2
CDR3: CASSQGQGLGYTF
DNA: TGCGCCAGCAGTCAGGGACAGGGGCTTGGCTACACCTTC

V: TRBV6-4
D: TRBD1
size: -
J: TRBJ2-2
CDR3: CASSVRQGADTGELFF
DNA: TGTGCCAGCAGTGTCCGACAGGGGGCGGACACCGGGGAGCTGTTTTTT

V: TRBV5-1
D: TRBD1
size: -
J: TRBJ1-2
CDR3: CASSKDRGDYGYTF
DNA: TGCGCCAGCAGCAAAGACAGGGGGGACTATGGCTACACCTTC

V: TRBV7-9
D: -
size: few
J: TRBJ2-5
CDR3: CASSPLKVREETQYF
DNA: TGTGCCAGCAGCCCTCTAAAAGTGAGGGAAGAGACCCAGTACTTC

V: TRBV7-2
D: TRBD2
size: -
J: TRBJ2-1
CDR3: CASTQGLAGANEQFF
DNA: TGTGCCAGCACCCAGGGGCTAGCGGGAGCCAATGAGCAGTTCTTC

V: TRBV4-3
D: -
size: once
J: TRBJ2-5
CDR3: CASSQDLVGQETQYF
DNA: TGCGCCAGCAGCCAAGATCTCGTGGGCCAAGAGACCCAGTACTTC

V: TRBV7-2
D: -
size: few
J: TRBJ1-3
CDR3: CASSFRTSGNTIYF
DNA: TGTGCCAGCAGCTTCAGGACCTCTGGAAACACCATATATTTT